This entry lists 21 T cell receptor beta chains sequenced from one sample in a study of shared clonotypes between healthy human individuals (dated by TCRdb to 2018 to 2020). Library creation used the immunoSEQ multiplex PCR assay. Held by TCRdb, this immuneACCESS table contains in-frame sequences only and omits some clones. Under half of the omission traces to an unresolved V gene where checked; the cause of the rest is unknown. The sample contains approximately 1.9 million clones, just over 90% of them found a single time. Around 1.7% of the sample is held by the ten biggest clonotypes. For the CD8 naive samples, CD45RO-negative cells were positively selected for CCR7, yielding a CD45RA+CCR7+ population from which TemRA cells were excluded. Sample: naive CD8+ T cells from PBMCs. According to the study, the label for this sample's cell subset or site signals: CD45RA+CCR7+. These receptors were obtained from a man between 18 and 35 years old in good health. Some clones in this sample may be carry-over from other donors' samples.

The V and J genes are TRBV28 and TRBJ1-5, with 9 positions matching TRBD1. Germline V gives CDR1 MDHEN, CDR2 SYDVKM. The CDR3 is 18 residues long. V shed 5 bases, J shed 2 bases, and the junction held 13 bases outside the gene matches. DNA of the CDR3: TGTGCCAGCAGTCCCTCCTCAATCTGGACAGGGGGCAATCAGCCCCAGCATTTT. Protein sequence: CASSPSSIWTGGNQPQHF.

The rearrangement links TRBV13 to TRBJ2-2; 15 bases fit TRBD2. Trimming cost V 4 bases and J 1 base; bases outside gene matches: 1. This CDR3 is 17 amino acids long. Germline V gene lookup returns CDR1 PRHDT and CDR2 FYEKMQ (reference sequence). CDR3 region: CASSWGLAGGNTGELFF. CDR3 DNA: TGTGCCAGCAGCTGGGGACTAGCGGGAGGGAACACCGGGGAGCTGTTTTTT.

The chain combines TRBV28 with TRBJ2-7; 8 bases line up with TRBD1. Unmatched junction bases numbered 5, after V lost 5 bases and J lost 5 bases. In germline, CDR1 is MDHEN, CDR2 SYDVKM. The CDR3 is 13 amino acids. The chain's CDR3 is CASSTLTGDEQYF. The CDR3 DNA sequence: TGTGCCAGCAGTACCTTGACAGGGGACGAGCAGTACTTC. Supplemented by reference TRBV28 and TRBJ2-7, the full variable domain reads DVKVTQSSRYLVKRTGEKVFLECVQDMDHENMFWYRQDPGLGLRLIYFSYDVKMKEKGDIPEGYSVSREKKERFSLILESASTNQTSMYLCASSTLTGDEQYFGPGTRLTVT.

This chain joins TRBV6-1 and TRBJ1-1; D is undetermined. The germline gives CDR1 MNHNS, CDR2 SASEGT. Trimming left V 2 bases short and J 3 bases short, with 10 bases between. CDR3 length equals 14 residues. CDR3 sequence reads: CASSEKGRYTEAFF. The CDR3 DNA is TGTGCCAGCAGTGAAAAGGGAAGGTACACTGAAGCTTTCTTT.

This sequence joins TRBV28 and TRBJ1-1, with a tentative D call TRBD1 (6 bases). The germline V gene has CDR1 MDHEN and CDR2 SYDVKM. CDR3 size: 13 residues. V lost 3 bases and J 5 bases, leaving 10 bases between the germline ends. CDR3 protein: CASSFFGTTEAFF. The CDR3 DNA reads as TGTGCCAGCAGTTTCTTCGGGACAACTGAAGCTTTCTTT.

The chain employs TRBV5-4 and TRBJ2-5; a possible D gene is TRBD2 (6 bases). There are 14 residues in the CDR3. Per germline, CDR1 SGHNT and CDR2 YYREEE (reference sequence). V dropped 0 bases and J dropped 5 bases, with 11 bases sitting between them. The CDR3: CASSLGGERETQYF. The CDR3 DNA follows: TGTGCCAGCAGCTTGGGCGGGGAGAGGGAGACCCAGTACTTC.

A word on this clone: Other DNA sequences of this sample code for an identical CDR3. The V call is TRBV4-1, the J call TRBJ2-7, with 7 bases matching TRBD2. Trimming took 1 base from V and 4 from J; bases not matched to a gene: 4. CDR1 and CDR2 (germline): MGHRA, YSYEKL. This CDR3 spans 14 amino acids. CDR3 in amino acids: CASSQGGGGYEQYF. The CDR3 bases are TGCGCCAGCAGCCAAGGTGGGGGAGGGTACGAGCAGTACTTC.

V gene TRBV19 combines with J gene TRBJ2-2; D possibly corresponds to TRBD1 (6 bases). The V end lost 6 bases, the J end lost 2 bases, and 22 bases lay between the germline ends. The CDR3 totals 18 residues. Germline CDR1 and CDR2: LNHDA and SQIVND (reference sequence). CDR3 loop: CASRSEEQGVPNTGELFF. The CDR3 DNA is TGTGCCAGTAGGAGCGAAGAACAGGGAGTGCCCAACACCGGGGAGCTGTTTTTT.

The V gene is TRBV4-1, the J gene TRBJ2-7, with 8 bases lining up with TRBD2. This CDR3 region has 18 residues. The V gene end was trimmed by 0 bases and the J gene end by 6 bases; junction bases not matched to a gene: 16. Germline values: CDR1 MGHRA, CDR2 YSYEKL. The CDR3 region is CASSQEFGPGTSSFEQYF. CDR3 bases: TGCGCCAGCAGCCAAGAGTTTGGGCCCGGGACTAGTAGTTTCGAGCAGTACTTC.

This rearrangement joins TRBV19 to TRBJ1-2; D may be TRBD1 (5 bases). This CDR3 spans 14 amino acids. Trimming removed 7 bases at V and 6 bases at J, with 18 bases between. Germline CDR1 is LNHDA and CDR2 is SQIVND (reference sequence). CDR3 DNA: TGTGCCAGTAACCCGGGAGGGGAGTTGGATGGCTACACCTTC. This sequence encodes CASNPGGELDGYTF.

This clone was found once. CDR3 region: CASSLMWISDEQYF. Here the CDR3 DNA reads TGTGCCAGCAGCTTAATGTGGATCAGCGACGAGCAGTACTTC. The J gene is TRBJ2-7, the V gene TRBV7-8; D is uncertain. V lost 2 bases to trimming and J lost 5 bases, with 13 bases between them. The CDR3 consists of 14 residues. Germline CDR1 and CDR2: SGHVS and FQNEAQ.

The J gene is TRBJ2-7, the V gene TRBV4-2, with 14 bases fitting TRBD2. V gave up 4 bases and J gave up 7 bases; unmatched junction bases: 9. The CDR3 totals 16 residues. Germline lookup yields CDR1 LGHNA and CDR2 YNFKEQ. The CDR3, as DNA: TGTGCCAGCAGCCCCCGGACTAGCGGGAGGTTTTGGGAGCAGTACTTC. It encodes CASSPRTSGRFWEQYF.

As regards this clone: Distinct nucleotide sequences in the sample also encode this CDR3. The chain uses TRBV4-3 and TRBJ2-2; D ambiguous. Germline lookup yields CDR1 LGHNA and CDR2 YSLEER. This CDR3 comprises 14 residues. Trimming shortened V by 0 bases and J by 3 bases, and 5 bases separated the two germline ends. As DNA, the CDR3 is TGCGCCAGCAGCCAAGATTCCGACACCGGGGAGCTGTTTTTT. Translated: CASSQDSDTGELFF.

The chain carries TRBV5-1 and TRBJ2-2, with 9 bases aligning to TRBD2. This CDR3 comprises 16 residues. V gave up 3 bases and J gave up 0 bases; unmatched junction bases: 3. Germline V CDR1 and CDR2: SGHRS, YFSETQ. CDR3 in amino acids: CASSSAGGTNTGELFF. The CDR3 bases are TGCGCCAGCAGCTCCGCGGGAGGGACGAACACCGGGGAGCTGTTTTTT.

In nucleotides, the CDR3 is TGCGCCAGCAGTCAATGGGGGCCCTTCACGGGCAACACTGAAGCTTTCTTT. Its protein product is CASSQWGPFTGNTEAFF. The rearrangement joins TRBV23-1 to TRBJ1-1, with a weak D call TRBD1 (6 bases). TRBV23-1 is an ORF, and what it does is uncertain. The CDR3 is made up of 17 amino acids. Trimming left V 1 base short and J 2 bases short, with 17 bases between.

V is TRBV11-2 and J is TRBJ2-2; D might be TRBD1 (6 bases). The CDR3 totals 19 residues. V shed 0 bases and J shed 2 bases, with 19 bases lying between them. Looked up from germline, CDR1 is SGHAT and CDR2 is FQNNGV. CDR3 sequence (DNA): TGTGCCAGCAGCTTAGATCGCAGGGGCTCGATGATTAACACCGGGGAGCTGTTTTTT. Its translation: CASSLDRRGSMINTGELFF.

The genes are TRBV7-2 and TRBJ2-7; D possibly corresponds to TRBD2 (6 bases). CDR3 length: 16 amino acids. V was cut by 1 base and J by 3 bases, with 16 bases left in between. Germline CDR1 and CDR2: SGHTA and FQGNSA. The CDR3 loop reads CASSLGEREIFYEQYF. CDR3 nucleotide sequence: TGTGCCAGCAGCTTAGGGGAACGGGAGATCTTCTACGAGCAGTACTTC.

Regarding this clone: The same CDR3 is also encoded by other DNA sequences in this sample. The gene calls are TRBV7-6 and TRBJ1-1; a possible D gene is TRBD1 (6 bases). This CDR3 spans 13 amino acids. CDR1 is SGHVS, CDR2 FNYEAQ, per germline. Trimming took 1 base from V and 5 from J, leaving 8 bases between them. The CDR3 loop is CASSLGGATEAFF. In DNA, the CDR3 is TGTGCCAGCAGCTTAGGGGGGGCGACTGAAGCTTTCTTT.

The chain has TRBV11-2 and TRBJ2-5; D unresolved. Deletions cut 5 bases from V and 2 bases from J, with 18 bases between. The length of the CDR3 is 16 residues. Germline values: CDR1 SGHAT, CDR2 FQNNGV. The CDR3 nucleotides read TGTGCCAGCAGCCTCACCCCCCGGGCCTTTCAAGAGACCCAGTACTTC. Translated, it gives CASSLTPRAFQETQYF.

The chain has TRBV7-2 and TRBJ2-1; tentatively, D is TRBD2 (6 bases). The CDR3 is 14 residues long. V was clipped by 2 bases and J by 6 bases, with 11 bases between them. Germline loops: CDR1 SGHTA, CDR2 FQGNSA. CDR3 loop: CASSLLGGINEQFF. The CDR3 nucleotides read TGTGCCAGCAGCTTACTAGGAGGGATCAATGAGCAGTTCTTC.

The chain uses TRBV5-1 and TRBJ2-7, with 10 bases matching TRBD1. Germline CDR1 and CDR2: SGHRS and YFSETQ. The ends lost 3 bases at V and 4 bases at J; junction bases unmatched: 7. The CDR3 has 15 residues. CDR3 bases: TGCGCCAGCAGCTGGGAACCGGGACAGGGGTACGAGCAGTACTTC. Its protein is CASSWEPGQGYEQYF.